The TCR beta chain under discussion was sequenced for a study of T-cell reconstitution after alpha-beta-depleted transplantation in children. Study outcomes and limitations: The origin of high day-60 TCRbeta diversity in some patients lay in surviving recipient T cells and thymic progenitors. Diversity and T-cell counts at one year after transplant derived mostly from new T cells. The study reportedly traced alpha-beta T cells about two months after transplant to several hundred expanded graft clones.

With regard to this clonotype: What it binds is unknown.

Construction of the TCRbeta library involved unique molecular identifiers. Each CDR3 protein gets one entry after TCRdb re-called the PCR reads with MiXCR. The sample lists some 450,000 distinct CDR3 sequences; roughly 43% were seen once. The CDR3 contains 13 residues. In germline, CDR1 is SNHLY, CDR2 FYNNEI. V trimming: 8 bases; J trimming: 4 bases; junction bases outside the gene matches: 5. The chain has TRBV2 and TRBJ2-7; 10 nucleotides align to TRBD2. The TCR was taken from a girl aged 2-10 years with aplastic anemia, due to receive a stem cell transplant. The specimen was PBMCs, collected before TCRalphabeta/CD19-depleted stem cell transplant. The CDR3 DNA follows: TGTGCCAGCGAAGGGACTAGCGTGTACGAGCAGTACTTC. This sequence encodes CASEGTSVYEQYF.